This TCR beta chain was sequenced during a study of T cells in placental villitis. General notes on the study: The study tested an allograft-versus-infection hypothesis by comparing placental TCR-beta repertoires in villitis of unknown etiology, unaffected controls matched for gestational age, and infectious villitis.

The study included five infectious villitis placentae (four with confirmed cytomegalovirus and one with Toxoplasma gondii), and these placentae were not matched to the other groups. The mothers in the infectious villitis group were younger, had smaller fetuses, and delivered preterm or had intrauterine demise in two cases. Placentae were collected after delivery and underwent gross and histological evaluation before archival tissue selection. Five 10-micron scrolls were cut from each FFPE block, and DNA was then isolated using the AllPrep DNA/RNA FFPE Tissue kit. NanoDrop was used to check DNA concentration and purity, and a Bioanalyzer was used to assess RNA quality. Details on this clone: Its antigen target is currently unknown. Within one base of it there is no much larger clone, and no base qualities were kept.

Using the immunoSEQ v4 bias-controlled multiplex PCR assay, run blinded to group allocation, TCR-beta CDR3 regions were amplified from genomic DNA. To estimate the quantities of nucleated cells and T cells in each sample, reference gene primers were added alongside the TCR-beta primers. Sequencing of the libraries was performed on an Illumina MiSeq with a 100-cycle paired-end protocol. As for how the authors treated the data: In the immunoSEQ Analyzer software, diversity and richness were calculated, with richness measured by iChao1 and clonality based on Pielou evenness and Shannon diversity on a 0-1 scale where a higher value means less diversity. Using confidence 3 and substitution 2, CDR3 amino acid sequences together with their V/J genes were queried against VDJdb for CMV, EBV and influenza A specificities. TCR-beta amino acid clonotype overlap between villitis of unknown etiology, infectious villitis and control repertoires was assessed with the Morisita-Horn index. TCRdb holds this immuneACCESS table with in-frame rearrangements only. Some clones are missing; in checked studies, unresolved V genes explain under half, and the rest has no known cause. The V and J calls and clone size come from that table; D and trimming were worked out from the DNA. Counted in this sample were about 6,300 clones; roughly 78% of them appeared once. The ten top clones hold more than 7.5% of the sample.

The CDR3 holds 15 amino acids from the cysteine to the phenylalanine. The only DNA kept is the CDR3, 45 bases in frame from the first base. CDR1 LNHDA and CDR2 SQIVND were looked up in the germline V gene (reference sequence). The trim is 8 bases for V and 9 bases for J, with a gap of 20 bases between the germline ends. What the work shows at the level of the full study, not this receptor alone: CMV-specific clone frequencies were higher in infectious CMV cases than in villitis of unknown etiology (about 0.0099 vs 0.0011), and the villitis of unknown etiology frequencies did not differ from those of controls. Bulk tissue sequencing could not distinguish helper, regulatory or cytotoxic T cells, nor maternal versus fetal T cells, and excluded gamma-delta receptors. Small amounts of decidua were contained in the paraffin blocks, so some of the captured T cells, especially in controls, may have been decidual rather than villous infiltrates.

The sample was placental tissue containing maternal and fetal cells. This clonotype was sampled from a human patient with infectious villitis; the placental T cells may come from both mother and fetus. The chain links TRBV19 with TRBJ1-6; the D gene is possibly TRBD1, with 5 bases matching. The DNA sequence is given as TGTGCCAGTGCTCCGGTGGCAGGGTGGGGTTCACCCCTCCACTTT. Protein translation: CASAPVAGWGSPLHF.